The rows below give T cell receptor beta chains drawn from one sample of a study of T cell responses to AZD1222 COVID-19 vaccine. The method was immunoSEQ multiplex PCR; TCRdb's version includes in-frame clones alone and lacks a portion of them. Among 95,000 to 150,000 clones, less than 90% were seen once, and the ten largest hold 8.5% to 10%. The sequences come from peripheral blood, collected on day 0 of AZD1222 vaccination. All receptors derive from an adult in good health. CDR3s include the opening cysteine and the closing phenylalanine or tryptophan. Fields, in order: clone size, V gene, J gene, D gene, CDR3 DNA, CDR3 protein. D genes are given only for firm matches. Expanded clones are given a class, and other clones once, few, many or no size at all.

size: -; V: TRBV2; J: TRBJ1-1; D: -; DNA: TGTGCCAGCAGTGAAGCGGGGGAAGCTTTCTTT; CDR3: CASSEAGEAFF
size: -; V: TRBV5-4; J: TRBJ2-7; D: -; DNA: TGTGCCAGCAGGGGAGAGGTCGGGGCGAGCGAGCAGTACTTC; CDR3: CASRGEVGASEQYF
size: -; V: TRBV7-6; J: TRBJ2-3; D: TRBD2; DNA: TGTGCCAGCAGCCCTAGCGGAGGGCGGCCAGATACGCAGTATTTT; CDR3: CASSPSGGRPDTQYF
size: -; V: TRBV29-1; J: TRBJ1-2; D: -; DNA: TGCAGCGTTGGATGGCGCTATGGCTACACCTTC; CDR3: CSVGWRYGYTF
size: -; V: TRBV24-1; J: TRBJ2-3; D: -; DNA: TGTGCCACCAGTGACTCCCACAGCGGAGGGGGAAGAGATACGCAGTATTTT; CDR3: CATSDSHSGGGRDTQYF
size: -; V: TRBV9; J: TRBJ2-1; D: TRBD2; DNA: TGTGCCAGCGATAGCGGGAGAAGGTACAATGAGCAGTTCTTC; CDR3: CASDSGRRYNEQFF
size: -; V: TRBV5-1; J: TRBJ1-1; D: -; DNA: TGCGCCAGCAGCTTGAGCAGGGGTCGTGACACTGAAGCTTTCTTT; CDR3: CASSLSRGRDTEAFF
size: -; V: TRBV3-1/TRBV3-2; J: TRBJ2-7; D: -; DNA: TGTGCCAGCAGCCAATGGCTCGACGAGCAGTACTTC; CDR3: CASSQWLDEQYF
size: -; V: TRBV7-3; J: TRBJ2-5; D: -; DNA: TGTGCCAGCAGCTTAGCGGGGCTAGGGGAGACCCAGTACTTC; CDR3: CASSLAGLGETQYF
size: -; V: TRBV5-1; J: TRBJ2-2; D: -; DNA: TGCGCCAGCAGCTTGGACAGGCCGAACACCGGGGAGCTGTTTTTT; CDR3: CASSLDRPNTGELFF
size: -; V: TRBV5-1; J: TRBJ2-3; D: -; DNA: TGCGCCAGCAGCTCCTTGACTAGCACAGATACGCAGTATTTT; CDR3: CASSSLTSTDTQYF
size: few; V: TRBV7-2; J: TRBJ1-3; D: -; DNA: TGTGCCAGCAGCTCCTACGGTAACTCTGGAAACACCATATATTTT; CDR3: CASSSYGNSGNTIYF
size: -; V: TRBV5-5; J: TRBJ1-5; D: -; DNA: TGTGCCAGCAGCTTGGGTAGCAATCAGCCCCAGCATTTT; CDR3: CASSLGSNQPQHF
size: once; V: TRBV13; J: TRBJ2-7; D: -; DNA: TGTGCCAGCAGCATGGGGGTCGTTTGGGGGAGTGAGCAGTACTTC; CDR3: CASSMGVVWGSEQYF
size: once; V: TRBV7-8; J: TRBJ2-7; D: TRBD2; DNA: TGTGCCAGCAGCTTACCTAGCGGGAGTGGGTACGAGCAGTACTTC; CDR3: CASSLPSGSGYEQYF
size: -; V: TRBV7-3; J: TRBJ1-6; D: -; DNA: TGTGCCAGCAGCCTCAAAGGGAGTGGGGGATTGAGTTCACCCCTCCACTTT; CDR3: CASSLKGSGGLSSPLHF
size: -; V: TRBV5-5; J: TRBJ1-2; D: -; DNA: TGTGCCAGCAGCTTGGTGACAGACTATGGCTACACCTTC; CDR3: CASSLVTDYGYTF
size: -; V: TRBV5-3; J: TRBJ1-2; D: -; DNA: TGTGCCAGAAGCGCCGGTTGCTTTGACTCGGGCATATTAGGGTATGGCTACACCTTC; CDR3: CARSAGCFDSGILGYGYTF
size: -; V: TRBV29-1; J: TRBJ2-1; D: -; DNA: TGCAGCGTTGAAGATTTACGACAGCCGCGTACACATGAGCAGTTCTTC; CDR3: CSVEDLRQPRTHEQFF
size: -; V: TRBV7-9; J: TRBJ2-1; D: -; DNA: TGTGCCAGCAGCTTAAGTAGCTTTTACAATGAGCAGTTCTTC; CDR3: CASSLSSFYNEQFF
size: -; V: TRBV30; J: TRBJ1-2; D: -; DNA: TGTGCCTCGACAGTTGGCGACGGCTACACCTTC; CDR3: CASTVGDGYTF
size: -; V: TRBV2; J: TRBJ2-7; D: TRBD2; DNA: TGTGCCAGCGGAAGCGGGGGGGCTGTGGGCGAGCAGTACTTC; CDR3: CASGSGGAVGEQYF
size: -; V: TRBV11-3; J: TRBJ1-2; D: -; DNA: TGTGCCAGCAGCACCGCGGAAGGACAGACGGATGGCTACACCTTC; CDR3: CASSTAEGQTDGYTF
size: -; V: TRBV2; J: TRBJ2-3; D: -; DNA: TGTGCCAGCAAGCCCGGGGGTAGCACAGATACGCAGTATTTT; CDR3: CASKPGGSTDTQYF
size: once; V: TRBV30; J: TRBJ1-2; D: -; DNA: TGTGCCTGGAGTGTACGAGGGGCCTTTAACTATGGCTACACCTTC; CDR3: CAWSVRGAFNYGYTF
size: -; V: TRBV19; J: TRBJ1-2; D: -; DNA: TGTGCCAGTAGTATTTCCGACATTTCTAACTATGGCTACACCTTC; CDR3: CASSISDISNYGYTF
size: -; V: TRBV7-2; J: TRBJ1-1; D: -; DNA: TGTGCCAGCAGCTACGCCGGGGGGAACACTGAAGCTTTCTTT; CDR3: CASSYAGGNTEAFF
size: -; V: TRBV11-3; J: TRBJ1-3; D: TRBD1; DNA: TGTGCCAGCAGCTCGACCCGGGACAGGGTAAATGGAAACACCATATATTTT; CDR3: CASSSTRDRVNGNTIYF
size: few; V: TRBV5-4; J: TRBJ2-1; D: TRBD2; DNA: TGTGCCAGCAGCGGGGGACTAGCGGGGGCCCCCCGCCCATTTCAGTTCTTC; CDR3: CASSGGLAGAPRPFQFF
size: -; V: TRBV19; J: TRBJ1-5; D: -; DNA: TGTGCCAGTAGTATCCCGGGGGCGGGACAGCCCCAGCATTTT; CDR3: CASSIPGAGQPQHF
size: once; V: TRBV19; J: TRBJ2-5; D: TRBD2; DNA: TGTGCCAGTAGTAAAGGGACTAGCGGGAGGGCCTGGGAGACCCAGTACTTC; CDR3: CASSKGTSGRAWETQYF
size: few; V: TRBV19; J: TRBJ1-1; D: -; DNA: TGTGCCAGTATCCCCAGGACCCAAGCGCGCACTGAAGCTTTCTTT; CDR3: CASIPRTQARTEAFF
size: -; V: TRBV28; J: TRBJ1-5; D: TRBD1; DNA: TGTGCCAGCAGTCTTCTAGGGACAGGGGATCAGCCCCAGCATTTT; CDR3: CASSLLGTGDQPQHF
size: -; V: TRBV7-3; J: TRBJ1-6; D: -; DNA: TGTGCCAGCAGCAGTCTTTCGGATTCACCCCTCCACTTT; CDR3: CASSSLSDSPLHF
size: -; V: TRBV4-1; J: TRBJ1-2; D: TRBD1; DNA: TGCGCCAGCAGCCGGGGACAGGGGGCCAACTATGGCTACACCTTC; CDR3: CASSRGQGANYGYTF
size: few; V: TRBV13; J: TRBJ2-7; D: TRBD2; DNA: TGTGCCAGCTCTCTTGGGGGACTAGCGAGAGAGGAGCAGTACTTC; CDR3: CASSLGGLAREEQYF
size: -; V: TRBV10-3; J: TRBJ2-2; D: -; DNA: TGTGCCATCAGTGACTACACCGGGGAGCTGTTTTTT; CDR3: CAISDYTGELFF
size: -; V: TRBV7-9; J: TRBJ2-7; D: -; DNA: TGTGCCAGCTGGGGGTCGGGAGACGAGCAGTACTTC; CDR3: CASWGSGDEQYF
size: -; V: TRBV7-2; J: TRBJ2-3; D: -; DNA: TGTGCCAGCAGCTTAGTGGCTAGCTGGCTTGCAGATACGCAGTATTTT; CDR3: CASSLVASWLADTQYF
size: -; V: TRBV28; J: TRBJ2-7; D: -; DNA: TGTGCCAGCAGTTTATTGGGGCTAGACCTTCGTCCGGGCGAGCAGTACTTC; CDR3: CASSLLGLDLRPGEQYF
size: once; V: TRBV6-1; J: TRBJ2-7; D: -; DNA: TGTGCCAGCAGTGAAGACCTGGGGAGCTCCTACGAGCAGTACTTC; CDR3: CASSEDLGSSYEQYF
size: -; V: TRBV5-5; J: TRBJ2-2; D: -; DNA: TGTGCCAGCAGCCGACAGGGAGGGGTCGGGGAGCTGTTTTTT; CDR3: CASSRQGGVGELFF
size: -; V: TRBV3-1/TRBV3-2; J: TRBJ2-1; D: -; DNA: TGTGCCAGCACTCGGTACAATGAGCAGTTCTTC; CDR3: CASTRYNEQFF
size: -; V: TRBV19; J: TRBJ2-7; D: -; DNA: TGTGCCAGTAGTATAGGAATCCGGTACGAGCAGTACTTC; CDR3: CASSIGIRYEQYF
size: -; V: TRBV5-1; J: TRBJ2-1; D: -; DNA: TGCGCCAGCAGCTTTCACAGCGACTTCTCCTACAATGAGCAGTTCTTC; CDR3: CASSFHSDFSYNEQFF
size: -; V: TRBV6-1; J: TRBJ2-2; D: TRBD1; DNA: TGTGCCAGCAGTGTAGACAGGGGCATGCAAGGGACCGGGGAGCTGTTTTTT; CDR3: CASSVDRGMQGTGELFF
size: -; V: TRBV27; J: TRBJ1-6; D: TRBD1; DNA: TGTGCGGCCAGGGGGTCCTATAATTCACCCCTCCACTTT; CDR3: CAARGSYNSPLHF
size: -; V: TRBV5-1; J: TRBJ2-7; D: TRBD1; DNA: TGCGCCAGCAGCCGGGACAGCCATTACGAGCAGTACTTC; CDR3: CASSRDSHYEQYF
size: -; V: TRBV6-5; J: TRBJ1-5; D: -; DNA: TGTGCCACATCGGAGGGCGCCTATAGCAATCAGCCCCAGCATTTT; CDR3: CATSEGAYSNQPQHF
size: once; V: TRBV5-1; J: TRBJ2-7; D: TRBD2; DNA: TGCGCCAGCAGACGTCTAGCGGGAGCTGGTTACGAGCAGTACTTC; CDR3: CASRRLAGAGYEQYF
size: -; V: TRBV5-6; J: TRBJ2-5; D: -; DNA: TGTGCCAGCAGTAGACAGGAGGACCAAGAGACCCAGTACTTC; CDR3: CASSRQEDQETQYF
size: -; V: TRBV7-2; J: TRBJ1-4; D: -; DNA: TGTGCCAGCAGCCCGAGGGCAGGGAAGTTAACTAATGAAAAACTGTTTTTT; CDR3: CASSPRAGKLTNEKLFF
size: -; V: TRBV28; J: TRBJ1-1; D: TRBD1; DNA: TGTGCCAGCAGGCTTGGACAGGGGGGGACTGAAGCTTTCTTT; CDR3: CASRLGQGGTEAFF